These 8 T cell receptor beta chains originate from one sample sequenced in a study of blood T cells in healthy people across ages. Primers used in a second PCR of about 6 to 11 cycles were a sample-barcoded 5' primer and a J-beta primer mix. TCRdb re-called the 5' RACE reads with MiXCR, one entry per CDR3 protein. The profile covers around 1.5 million distinct CDR3 sequences, with around 39% appearing a single time and 7.9% taken by the ten largest. Sequences were obtained from blood. The receptors originated from a woman in her late teens or twenties in good health.

Only one count was recorded for this clonotype. V is TRBV7-7 and J is TRBJ2-7, with a weak D call TRBD1 (6 bases). Deletions cut 2 bases from V and 7 bases from J, with 18 bases between. The CDR3 consists of 15 residues. Per germline, CDR1 SSHAT and CDR2 FNYEAQ (reference sequence). The CDR3 region is CASSLSYTSGDEQYF. For the CDR3, the DNA is TGTGCCAGCAGCTTATCTTATACTTCAGGGGATGAGCAGTACTTC. The whole variable domain, filled in from reference TRBV7-7 and TRBJ2-7, reads GAGVSQSPRYKVTKRGQDVTLRCDPISSHATLYWYQQALGQGPEFLTYFNYEAQPDKSGLPSDRFSAERPEGSISTLTIQRTEQRDSAMYRCASSLSYTSGDEQYFGPGTRLTVT.

This clonotype has ten or more counts. This chain connects TRBV2 to TRBJ1-2, with a weak D call TRBD1 (6 bases). This CDR3 is built from 14 residues. Trimming took 3 bases from V and 4 from J, leaving 12 bases between them. Germline values: CDR1 SNHLY, CDR2 FYNNEI. The CDR3 nucleotides read TGTGCCAGCAGTGACCAAGGGGGGACCTATGGCTACACCTTC. Translated: CASSDQGGTYGYTF.

This clonotype has just a few counts. The V gene is TRBV2, the J gene TRBJ2-7; a possible D gene is TRBD1 (7 bases). Between the trimmed V and J ends, which lost 2 bases and 1 base, there was a span of 12 bases. Germline-derived CDR1 and CDR2 are SNHLY and FYNNEI. This CDR3 spans 15 amino acids. The CDR3 loop is CASSESQGGSYEQYF. For the CDR3, the DNA is TGTGCCAGCAGTGAATCCCAGGGGGGATCCTACGAGCAGTACTTC.

The table lists this clonotype with many counts. Here the CDR3 DNA reads TGTGCCAGCAGCTTGTCCAATGAGCAGTTCTTC. Protein product: CASSLSNEQFF. The chain links TRBV27 to TRBJ2-1; D is uncertain. V was trimmed by 6 bases and J by 6 bases, leaving 6 bases between them. The germline V gene encodes CDR1 MNHEY and CDR2 SMNVEV (reference sequence). CDR3 length: 11 amino acids.

The chain links TRBV6-5 to TRBJ1-1, with 7 bases matching TRBD1. The CDR3 runs to 15 residues. CDR1 is MNHEY and CDR2 is SVGAGI in the germline V gene. V trimming: 0 bases; J trimming: 6 bases; junction bases outside the gene matches: 7. The CDR3 DNA reads as TGTGCCAGCAGTTACTCGGGGACAGTAGGGCCTGAAGCTTTCTTT. It encodes CASSYSGTVGPEAFF.

The chain has TRBV29-1 and TRBJ1-1; 9 nucleotides match TRBD1. Trimming removed 3 bases from V and 4 bases from J; junction bases left unmatched: 6. This CDR3 is 14 amino acids long. The V gene's germline CDR1 is SQVTM and CDR2 ANQGSEA. CDR3 region: CSVEVGQGGTEAFF. CDR3 nucleotide sequence: TGCAGCGTTGAGGTGGGACAGGGTGGCACTGAAGCTTTCTTT.

V and J are TRBV11-2 and TRBJ2-3; maybe TRBD1 (6 bases). Germline CDR1 and CDR2: SGHAT and FQNNGV. Deletions cut 5 bases from V and 4 bases from J, with 10 bases between. The CDR3 extends over 13 amino acids. As DNA, the CDR3 is TGTGCCAGCAGCCAACAGGGACCAGATACGCAGTATTTT. It translates to CASSQQGPDTQYF.

This clonotype was seen only a few times. The gene calls are TRBV13 and TRBJ2-4; 8 bases line up with TRBD2. There are 18 residues in the CDR3. Germline CDR1 is PRHDT and CDR2 is FYEKMQ (reference sequence). The ends lost 5 bases at V and 3 bases at J; junction bases unmatched: 15. For the CDR3, the DNA is TGTGCCAGCAGCCCCCACGGACTAGCCGAAGAAAACAAAAACATTCAGTACTTC. It encodes CASSPHGLAEENKNIQYF. Supplemented by reference TRBV13 and TRBJ2-4, the full variable domain reads AAGVIQSPRHLIKEKRETATLKCYPIPRHDTVYWYQQGPGQDPQFLISFYEKMQSDKGSIPDRFSAQQFSDYHSELNMSSLELGDSALYFCASSPHGLAEENKNIQYFGAGTRLSVL.